What follows are 27 T cell receptor beta chains derived from one specimen sequenced in a study of radiation and T cells in renal cell carcinoma. Assay: immunoSEQ multiplex PCR; the TCRdb copy retains only in-frame clones and omits some. The data hold about 130,000 clones, with about 88% observed a single time. Time point denoted: baseline pretreatment blood. Specified treatment: 15 Gy SBRT to primary tumor, nephrectomy 4 weeks later. Sequencing was performed on blood, taken from a patient whose treatment included radiotherapy and nephrectomy. The source of these receptors is a woman between 45 and 65 years old with renal cell carcinoma.

This clone was found a few times. The rearrangement joins TRBV6-5 to TRBJ1-4; 12 bases are a match to TRBD1. Germline V lookup: CDR1 MNHEY, CDR2 SVGAGI. Trimming cost V 6 bases and J 5 bases; bases outside gene matches: 1. This CDR3 contains 14 residues. CDR3 sequence reads: CASSGTGGNEKLFF. Here the CDR3 DNA reads TGTGCCAGCAGCGGGACAGGGGGCAATGAAAAACTGTTTTTT.

This clone was found a few times. The chain has TRBV13 and TRBJ1-2; D may be TRBD1 (5 bases). CDR1 and CDR2 from the germline V gene are PRHDT and FYEKMQ (reference sequence). The CDR3 runs to 15 residues. V was cut by 5 bases and J by 7 bases, with 20 bases left in between. CDR3 sequence: CASSRFGGGRSGYTF. CDR3 DNA sequence: TGTGCCAGCAGCCGATTTGGGGGGGGACGTAGTGGCTACACCTTC.

This clone was seen just once. The genes are TRBV19 and TRBJ1-2; D is possibly TRBD1 (6 bases). Trimming stripped 11 bases from V and 2 bases from J, with 12 bases between. Germline CDR1 is LNHDA and CDR2 is SQIVND (reference sequence). The CDR3 is made up of 12 amino acids. Here the CDR3 reads CASAGGNYGYTF. DNA for the CDR3: TGTGCCTCAGCTGGGGGCAACTATGGCTACACCTTC.

This clone turned up a few times. V and J are TRBV6-6 and TRBJ2-7, with no clear D. Germline assignment: CDR1 MNHNY and CDR2 SVGAGI (reference sequence). V gave up 2 bases and J gave up 7 bases, with 6 bases separating them. The CDR3 runs 11 residues. This CDR3 is CASSYRVEQYF. CDR3 in DNA: TGTGCCAGCAGTTACAGGGTAGAGCAGTACTTC.

The chain links TRBV7-2 to TRBJ1-1, with no clear D. This CDR3 has 14 amino acids. Trimming shortened V by 1 base and J by 5 bases, and 11 bases separated the two germline ends. Germline CDR1 reads SGHTA; CDR2 reads FQGNSA. CDR3 loop: CASSLGVSGTEAFF. Written as DNA, the CDR3 is TGTGCCAGCAGCTTAGGCGTATCCGGGACTGAAGCTTTCTTT.

This chain joins TRBV5-5 and TRBJ2-7; 10 bases are a match to TRBD2. CDR1 is SGHKS, CDR2 YYEKEE, per germline (reference sequence). The CDR3 runs 15 residues. The junction had 11 bases not matched to a gene; V was cut back by 4 bases and J by 7 bases. The CDR3 loop reads CASSRGLAVAEEQYF. Written as DNA, the CDR3 is TGTGCCAGCAGCCGCGGACTAGCGGTGGCGGAAGAGCAGTACTTC.

The chain is built from TRBV6-5 and TRBJ1-6; D is unclear. The length of the CDR3 is 14 residues. Germline CDR1 and CDR2: MNHEY and SVGAGI. With 6 bases removed from V and 7 bases from J, the gap between germline ends came to 13 bases. The CDR3 is CASRTYARNSPLHF. In DNA form, the CDR3 reads TGTGCCAGCAGGACGTACGCTAGGAATTCACCCCTCCACTTT.

The chain uses TRBV11-2 and TRBJ2-7, with D maybe TRBD2 (6 bases). The CDR3 extends over 14 amino acids. Per the germline V gene, CDR1 is SGHAT and CDR2 is FQNNGV. Trimming removed 4 bases at V and 3 bases at J, with 13 bases between. Here the CDR3 reads CASSSRDLLYEQYF. CDR3 nucleotide sequence: TGTGCCAGCAGCTCCCGGGACTTGCTCTACGAGCAGTACTTC.

This clone came up once. The J gene is TRBJ2-5, the V gene TRBV27; TRBD2 aligns across 8 bases. The CDR3 extends over 15 amino acids. Trimming cost V 2 bases and J 5 bases; bases outside gene matches: 7. CDR1 MNHEY and CDR2 SMNVEV come from the germline V gene (reference sequence). The CDR3 DNA follows: TGTGCCAGCAGTTTAGGTCGGGGGGGAGGGGAGACCCAGTACTTC. The encoded protein is CASSLGRGGGETQYF.

The chain joins TRBV6-4 to TRBJ1-1; 7 bases agree with TRBD1. The CDR3 is 15 amino acids. J lost 4 bases, V lost 0 bases, and 5 bases had no gene match. Germline CDR1 reads MRHNA; CDR2 reads SNTAGT. CDR3 DNA sequence: TGTGCCAGCAGTGACTCGGCAGGGGGGTTCACTGAAGCTTTCTTT. Translation gives CASSDSAGGFTEAFF.

This chain joins TRBV7-2 and TRBJ1-1; D is ambiguous. The V gene lost 2 bases and the J gene lost 1 base, with 8 bases spanning the gap. Germline CDR1 is SGHTA and CDR2 is FQGNSA. The CDR3 has 14 residues. The DNA for the CDR3 is TGTGCCAGCAGCTTAAACATACAGAACACTGAAGCTTTCTTT. This sequence encodes CASSLNIQNTEAFF.

The rearrangement links TRBV7-6 to TRBJ1-5, with 7 bases matching TRBD1. CDR3 size: 16 residues. J lost 4 bases, V lost 1 base, and 7 bases had no gene match. Germline-derived CDR1 and CDR2 are SGHVS and FNYEAQ. CDR3 sequence reads: CASSLGGGAGNQPQHF. The CDR3 DNA reads TGTGCCAGCAGCTTAGGAGGGGGCGCGGGAAATCAGCCCCAGCATTTT.

This rearrangement joins TRBV6-6 to TRBJ2-7, with 8 nucleotides matching TRBD1. This CDR3 comprises 15 residues. Per the germline V gene, CDR1 is MNHNY and CDR2 is SVGAGI (reference sequence). V shed 7 bases, J shed 3 bases, and the junction held 11 bases outside the gene matches. CDR3 DNA: TGTGCCAGCACAGGGGGCTTCGAGGCCCTCTACGAGCAGTACTTC. This translates into CASTGGFEALYEQYF.

The V and J genes are TRBV2 and TRBJ2-3, with D perhaps TRBD1 or TRBD2 (6 bases each). V shed 6 bases and J shed 15 bases, with 19 bases lying between them. This CDR3 comprises 12 residues. Looked up from germline, CDR1 is SNHLY and CDR2 is FYNNEI. CDR3 in amino acids: CASSGGGTYNYF. In nucleotides, the CDR3 is TGTGCCAGCAGCGGAGGGGGGACGTATAATTATTTT.

The chain couples TRBV7-8 to TRBJ2-2; 9 nucleotides line up with TRBD2. CDR1 SGHVS and CDR2 FQNEAQ come from the germline V gene. The CDR3 extends over 17 amino acids. V lost 1 base, J lost 5 bases, and 8 bases stayed unmatched. The CDR3 reads CASSLVSRLAGTGELFF. The CDR3 bases are TGTGCCAGCAGCTTAGTCTCCCGGCTAGCGGGGACCGGGGAGCTGTTTTTT.

V and J are TRBV19 and TRBJ1-2; D remains ambiguous. CDR1 is LNHDA, CDR2 SQIVND, per germline (reference sequence). CDR3 length: 16 residues. Trimming took off 7 bases at V and 1 base at J, with 19 bases between the two ends. DNA of the CDR3: TGTGCCAGTAAAGAAAGCTTCACGCTGGGTAACTATGGCTACACCTTC. Its translation: CASKESFTLGNYGYTF.

The chain recombines TRBV18 with TRBJ2-1, with unresolved D. Germline CDR1 reads KGHSH; CDR2 reads LQKENI. V gave up 4 bases and J gave up 2 bases, with 6 bases separating them. There are 13 residues in the CDR3. CDR3 DNA: TGTGCCAGCTCACAGAGCCCCTACAATGAGCAGTTCTTC. The encoded protein is CASSQSPYNEQFF.

The V gene is TRBV11-2, the J gene TRBJ2-3; D may be TRBD2 (6 bases). The CDR3 length is 13 residues. Germline CDR1 is SGHAT and CDR2 is FQNNGV. The V end lost 5 bases, the J end lost 8 bases, and 14 bases lay between the germline ends. CDR3 sequence: CASSGEASGTQYF. For the CDR3, the DNA is TGTGCCAGCAGCGGGGAGGCCTCGGGTACGCAGTATTTT. Drawing the rest from reference TRBV11-2 and TRBJ2-3, the complete variable domain is EAGVAQSPRYKIIEKRQSVAFWCNPISGHATLYWYQQILGQGPKLLIQFQNNGVVDDSQLPKDRFSAERLKGVDSTLKIQPAKLEDSAVYLCASSGEASGTQYFGPGTRLTVL.

This clone occurred a few times. The rearrangement links TRBV30 to TRBJ1-1; tentative D call: TRBD1 (6 bases). Trimming removed 6 bases from V and 6 bases from J, with 17 bases in between. The CDR3 spans 13 residues. Germline lookup yields CDR1 GTSNPN and CDR2 SVGIG (reference sequence). This chain's CDR3 is CACSRGPRAEAFF. The CDR3 DNA reads TGTGCCTGTTCCCGGGGGCCAAGGGCTGAAGCTTTCTTT.

This rearrangement joins TRBV5-1 to TRBJ2-2, with D possibly matching TRBD2 (7 bases). V lost 3 bases to trimming and J lost 4 bases, with 10 bases between them. CDR1 SGHRS and CDR2 YFSETQ come from the germline V gene. CDR3 size: 14 residues. The CDR3 sequence: CASSSGGATGELFF. The CDR3 DNA is TGCGCCAGCAGCTCGGGGGGCGCCACCGGGGAGCTGTTTTTT.

J is TRBJ2-5 and V is TRBV5-1, with 10 bases matching TRBD2. The CDR3 consists of 17 residues. Trimming took 0 bases from V and 4 from J; bases not matched to a gene: 9. Germline assignment: CDR1 SGHRS and CDR2 YFSETQ. CDR3 in DNA: TGCGCCAGCAGCTTGGCCCCTTTAGCGGGGGGAGGAGAGACCCAGTACTTC. Translating gives CASSLAPLAGGGETQYF.

The CDR3 here is CASSLALAVGTEQFF. The DNA of the CDR3 is TGTGCCAGCAGCTTAGCACTAGCGGTCGGGACCGAGCAGTTCTTC. The chain combines TRBV7-2 with TRBJ2-1, with 8 bases identical to TRBD2. The CDR3 is 15 residues long. Trimming at V came to 0 bases and at J to 10 bases, leaving 8 bases not matched to a gene. The germline CDR1 and CDR2 sequences are SGHTA and FQGNSA. The whole variable domain, remainder taken from reference TRBV7-2 and TRBJ2-1, is GAGVSQSPSNKVTEKGKDVELRCDPISGHTALYWYRQSLGQGLEFLIYFQGNSAPDKSGLPSDRFSAERTGGSVSTLTIQRTQQEDSAVYLCASSLALAVGTEQFFGPGTRLTVL.

The chain recombines TRBV2 with TRBJ2-5; D possibly corresponds to TRBD1 (6 bases). The V and J ends lost 1 base and 1 base respectively, with 7 bases between them. Germline CDR1 is SNHLY and CDR2 is FYNNEI. The CDR3 loop spans 14 amino acids. CDR3 coding DNA: TGTGCCAGCAGTGAAGACAGGGCCCAAGAGACCCAGTACTTC. Protein sequence: CASSEDRAQETQYF.

Only one count was recorded for this clone. The chain is built from TRBV19 and TRBJ1-5; tentative D call: TRBD1 (5 bases). CDR1 is LNHDA and CDR2 is SQIVND in the germline V gene (reference sequence). This CDR3 has 13 amino acids. Deletions cut 3 bases from V and 5 bases from J, with 8 bases between. CDR3 DNA sequence: TGTGCCAGTAGTATGCTGGGGGATCAGCCCCAGCATTTT. Protein sequence: CASSMLGDQPQHF.

The chain is built from TRBV5-1 and TRBJ1-1, with D possibly matching TRBD1 (5 bases). The CDR3 has 13 residues. From germline, CDR1 is SGHRS and CDR2 YFSETQ. V was pared by 5 bases and J by 5 bases, with 13 bases between. CDR3 bases: TGCGCCAGCAGAGATCCCAGGGTGACTGAAGCTTTCTTT. Amino acid sequence: CASRDPRVTEAFF. The whole variable domain, filled in from reference TRBV5-1 and TRBJ1-1, reads KAGVTQTPRYLIKTRGQQVTLSCSPISGHRSVSWYQQTPGQGLQFLFEYFSETQRNKGNFPGRFSGRQFSNSRSEMNVSTLELGDSALYLCASRDPRVTEAFFGQGTRLTVV.

This clone has a single count. The chain links TRBV5-1 to TRBJ2-3, with D unclear. Trimming removed 0 bases from V and 7 bases from J, with 9 bases in between. Germline V lookup: CDR1 SGHRS, CDR2 YFSETQ. The length of the CDR3 is 13 residues. The CDR3 reads CASSLELGNTQYF. Here the CDR3 DNA reads TGCGCCAGCAGCTTGGAACTCGGTAATACGCAGTATTTT.

The chain recombines TRBV19 with TRBJ2-5, with a possible D match to TRBD2 (5 bases). The ends were cut back, 0 bases at V and 5 bases at J, with 7 bases in the middle. Germline lookup yields CDR1 LNHDA and CDR2 SQIVND (reference sequence). CDR3 size: 13 residues. Here the CDR3 reads CASSIEPGETQYF. The CDR3 bases are TGTGCCAGTAGTATAGAACCGGGGGAGACCCAGTACTTC. The full variable domain, in which reference TRBV19 and TRBJ2-5 provide the parts outside the CDR3, is DGGITQSPKYLFRKEGQNVTLSCEQNLNHDAMYWYRQDPGQGLRLIYYSQIVNDFQKGDIAEGYSVSREKKESFPLTVTSAQKNPTAFYLCASSIEPGETQYFGPGTRLLVL.